Listed here are 10 T cell receptor beta chains from one sample, sequenced in a study of T cells after yellow fever vaccination. One entry per CDR3 protein, called by TCRdb with MiXCR from the 5' RACE reads. Of around 340,000 distinct CDR3 sequences detected, approximately 9% appear once; the ten largest clones hold more than 15%. Sequenced material: PBMCs, taken on the day of the first yellow fever vaccination. Receptors originate from a man aged 18 to 29 who received the YFV17D yellow fever vaccine.

This clonotype was picked up a small number of times. V gene TRBV30 combines with J gene TRBJ2-1, with D possibly TRBD1 on 5 matching bases. The CDR3 runs to 13 residues. V lost 0 bases to trimming and J lost 9 bases, with 12 bases between them. CDR1 and CDR2 from the germline V gene are GTSNPN and SVGIG (reference sequence). The CDR3 region is CAWSVHRTGEQFF. CDR3 DNA: TGTGCCTGGAGTGTCCACAGGACCGGTGAGCAGTTCTTC. The whole variable domain, filled in from reference TRBV30 and TRBJ2-1, reads SQTIHQWPATLVQPVGSPLSLECTVEGTSNPNLYWYRQAAGRGLQLLFYSVGIGQISSEVPQNLSASRPQDRQFILSSKKLLLSDSGFYLCAWSVHRTGEQFFGPGTRLTVL.

This clonotype occurred many times. The V call is TRBV5-1, the J call TRBJ1-1, with D perhaps TRBD1 (6 bases). The CDR3 runs 14 residues. V was trimmed by 5 bases and J by 4 bases, leaving 15 bases between them. CDR1 and CDR2 from the germline V gene are SGHRS and YFSETQ. CDR3 sequence reads: CASRVGQGSTEAFF. The CDR3 DNA is TGCGCCAGCAGGGTGGGGCAGGGGAGCACTGAAGCTTTCTTT.

This clonotype was counted many times. The chain has TRBV9 and TRBJ2-1; perhaps TRBD1 as D (6 bases). The germline CDR1 and CDR2 sequences are SGDLS and YYNGEE. V gave up 2 bases and J gave up 3 bases, with 12 bases separating them. The CDR3 contains 15 residues. This CDR3 is CASSVFRDNYNEQFF. The DNA of the CDR3 is TGTGCCAGCAGCGTCTTCCGGGACAACTACAATGAGCAGTTCTTC.

J is TRBJ1-2 and V is TRBV29-1; the D gene is possibly TRBD1 (5 bases). The length of the CDR3 is 16 residues. Germline lookup yields CDR1 SQVTM and CDR2 ANQGSEA. The V end was cut by 2 bases, the J end by 4 bases, with 20 bases between. The CDR3 here is CSVESPGRTLSYGYTF. CDR3 DNA sequence: TGCAGCGTTGAATCGCCAGGGAGGACACTGAGCTATGGCTACACCTTC.

In its sample, this clonotype was seen a few times. The gene calls are TRBV7-2 and TRBJ2-7, with D perhaps TRBD2 (6 bases). This CDR3 comprises 14 residues. CDR1 and CDR2 from the germline V gene are SGHTA and FQGNSA. Trimming shortened V by 10 bases and J by 1 base, and 17 bases separated the two germline ends. CDR3 residues: CATSLAGSSYEQYF. The CDR3 DNA follows: TGTGCCACCTCACTGGCGGGGAGTTCCTACGAGCAGTACTTC.

The rearrangement links TRBV28 to TRBJ2-6; 7 nucleotides line up with TRBD1. Germline CDR1 and CDR2: MDHEN and SYDVKM. J lost 0 bases, V lost 1 base, and 9 bases had no gene match. CDR3 length: 19 residues. The CDR3 loop reads CASSLFHLGGRSGANVLTF. Written as DNA, the CDR3 is TGTGCCAGCAGTTTATTCCACTTAGGGGGCCGCTCTGGGGCCAACGTCCTGACTTTC.

The chain has TRBV19 and TRBJ2-3; no clear D. V dropped 4 bases and J dropped 5 bases, with 13 bases sitting between them. Germline CDR1 reads LNHDA; CDR2 reads SQIVND (reference sequence). The CDR3 is 14 amino acids. CDR3: CASSKGLFGDTQYF. CDR3 DNA: TGTGCCAGTAGTAAGGGTCTATTCGGAGATACGCAGTATTTT.

This clonotype has more than one count but fewer than ten. This rearrangement joins TRBV20-1 to TRBJ2-1, with TRBD2 matching 7 bases. Germline V gene data show CDR1 as DFQATT and CDR2 as SNEGSKA (reference sequence). J gave up 0 bases and V 6 bases, and 8 bases lay outside the gene matches. CDR3 size: 15 residues. The CDR3, as DNA: TGCAGTGCCGAGCGGGACGCGACCTCCTACAATGAGCAGTTCTTC. Translating gives CSAERDATSYNEQFF.

This clonotype was counted a few times. The chain carries TRBV4-1 and TRBJ1-1, with D hard to call. Germline V CDR1 and CDR2: MGHRA, YSYEKL. The germline V and J ends were trimmed by 1 base and 2 bases, with 20 bases remaining between them. The CDR3 extends over 18 amino acids. The CDR3 loop is CASSQVRRSGRINTEAFF. For the CDR3, the DNA is TGCGCCAGCAGCCAAGTTCGCCGTTCTGGGCGGATCAACACTGAAGCTTTCTTT.

This clonotype has just a few counts. The gene calls are TRBV29-1 and TRBJ2-1; D may be TRBD1 (6 bases). Germline V gene sequence: CDR1 SQVTM, CDR2 ANQGSEA. This CDR3 has 13 amino acids. Trimming left V 7 bases short and J 6 bases short, with 16 bases between. This CDR3 reads CSANREAGNEQFF. The CDR3, as DNA: TGCAGCGCCAACAGGGAAGCAGGCAATGAGCAGTTCTTC.